This T cell receptor beta chain originates from a study of cytomegalovirus exposure and HLA in healthy donors. Points from the study as a whole: Being productive about 90% or about 30% of the time was typical of most TCR beta V segments in an earlier analysis.

Germline CDR1 and CDR2: MNHEY and SMNVEV (reference sequence). CDR3 length equals 14 residues. The junction had 4 bases not matched to a gene; V was cut back by 5 bases and J by 4 bases. Both 60 Vbeta primers and 13 Jbeta primers went into the PCR. Sequenced by immunoSEQ multiplex PCR; TCRdb stores in-frame clones only, minus some. The sample lists just over 25,000 clones, almost 70% seen once, with 3.5% to 4.5% in the top ten. This clone was counted only a few times. Its specificity is unknown. Sequencing was performed on PBMCs. V gene TRBV27 combines with J gene TRBJ2-7, with 11 bases aligning to TRBD1. The source is a woman between 45 and 60 years old in good health and CMV-seronegative. The CDR3 bases are TGTGCCAGCAGTCGCGGACAGGGGGCGTACGAGCAGTACTTC. Protein product: CASSRGQGAYEQYF.